This T cell receptor beta chain was found in a study of blood T cell repertoires in COVID-19. Study details: From T cells, B-cell-depleted T cells, or PBMCs came the material, which was cDNA or gDNA.

The data were produced by immunoSEQ multiplex PCR, yet TCRdb's version contains in-frame clones alone and is incomplete. Here the sample spans about 200,000 clones, roughly four fifths being singletons. V lost 5 bases, J lost 8 bases, and 10 bases stayed unmatched. The CDR3 is 13 amino acids. From germline, CDR1 is GTSNPN and CDR2 SVGIG (reference sequence). This TCR was recovered from a woman aged 40 to 50 with acute or convalescent COVID-19. The gene calls are TRBV30 and TRBJ2-7; 9 positions agree with TRBD2. The sequencing input was peripheral blood. CDR3 sequence (DNA): TGTGCCTGGTCTCTCGCGGGGGGGTTGAAGCAGTACTTC. This encodes CAWSLAGGLKQYF.